This TCR beta chain was observed in a study of T cell responses to AZD1222 COVID-19 vaccine. Study-level points and caveats: Receipt of two AZD1222 doses was followed by a rise in Spike-specific TCR breadth and depth. Possibly, clonal diversity was underestimated; donors were largely white British and included more females.

Generated by immunoSEQ multiplex PCR, the TCRdb table keeps only in-frame clones and is missing some. The sample has tens of thousands of clones; roughly 90% are singletons. In regard to this clone: Its matching antigen is unknown.

V lost 3 bases and J lost 9; bases outside the gene matches: 11. This CDR3 has 16 residues. Germline CDR1 is SGHRS and CDR2 is YFSETQ. This sequence joins TRBV5-1 and TRBJ2-1; 11 bases fit TRBD2. The sequencing used peripheral blood, collected 28 days after the second AZD1222 dose. The receptor was derived from an adult who received the AZD1222 COVID-19 vaccine. CDR3 residues: CASSSPLLAGDSEQFF. CDR3 coding DNA: TGCGCCAGCAGCTCCCCCTTACTAGCGGGAGACAGTGAGCAGTTCTTC.